This TCR beta chain was identified during a study of T cell repertoires in cytomegalovirus infection. Study-wide background: Matching HLA type, along with CMV infection, was indicated by public TCR beta signatures. Whole-study findings and limits: HLA-C-restricted CMV clonotypes gave the most frequent clonotype in two of eight donors.

MiXCR, run by TCRdb on the reads, gives a single entry per CDR3 protein. The sample has 740,000 or so distinct CDR3 sequences, roughly 35% seen once; the top ten hold about 2.8%. Points on this clonotype: Its target is unknown.

Trimming took 1 base from V and 10 from J, leaving 11 bases between them. The length of the CDR3 is 13 residues. Material for sequencing was PBMCs. The receptor was isolated from a human donor in good health (CMV status not recorded). Some clones in this sample may be carry-over from other donors' samples. The V and J genes are TRBV12-3 or TRBV12-4 and TRBJ2-1; TRBD1 or TRBD2 may be the D gene (5 bases each). CDR3 in amino acids: CASSLGEGEEQFF. Here the CDR3 DNA reads TGTGCCAGCAGTTTAGGAGAAGGGGAGGAGCAGTTCTTC.